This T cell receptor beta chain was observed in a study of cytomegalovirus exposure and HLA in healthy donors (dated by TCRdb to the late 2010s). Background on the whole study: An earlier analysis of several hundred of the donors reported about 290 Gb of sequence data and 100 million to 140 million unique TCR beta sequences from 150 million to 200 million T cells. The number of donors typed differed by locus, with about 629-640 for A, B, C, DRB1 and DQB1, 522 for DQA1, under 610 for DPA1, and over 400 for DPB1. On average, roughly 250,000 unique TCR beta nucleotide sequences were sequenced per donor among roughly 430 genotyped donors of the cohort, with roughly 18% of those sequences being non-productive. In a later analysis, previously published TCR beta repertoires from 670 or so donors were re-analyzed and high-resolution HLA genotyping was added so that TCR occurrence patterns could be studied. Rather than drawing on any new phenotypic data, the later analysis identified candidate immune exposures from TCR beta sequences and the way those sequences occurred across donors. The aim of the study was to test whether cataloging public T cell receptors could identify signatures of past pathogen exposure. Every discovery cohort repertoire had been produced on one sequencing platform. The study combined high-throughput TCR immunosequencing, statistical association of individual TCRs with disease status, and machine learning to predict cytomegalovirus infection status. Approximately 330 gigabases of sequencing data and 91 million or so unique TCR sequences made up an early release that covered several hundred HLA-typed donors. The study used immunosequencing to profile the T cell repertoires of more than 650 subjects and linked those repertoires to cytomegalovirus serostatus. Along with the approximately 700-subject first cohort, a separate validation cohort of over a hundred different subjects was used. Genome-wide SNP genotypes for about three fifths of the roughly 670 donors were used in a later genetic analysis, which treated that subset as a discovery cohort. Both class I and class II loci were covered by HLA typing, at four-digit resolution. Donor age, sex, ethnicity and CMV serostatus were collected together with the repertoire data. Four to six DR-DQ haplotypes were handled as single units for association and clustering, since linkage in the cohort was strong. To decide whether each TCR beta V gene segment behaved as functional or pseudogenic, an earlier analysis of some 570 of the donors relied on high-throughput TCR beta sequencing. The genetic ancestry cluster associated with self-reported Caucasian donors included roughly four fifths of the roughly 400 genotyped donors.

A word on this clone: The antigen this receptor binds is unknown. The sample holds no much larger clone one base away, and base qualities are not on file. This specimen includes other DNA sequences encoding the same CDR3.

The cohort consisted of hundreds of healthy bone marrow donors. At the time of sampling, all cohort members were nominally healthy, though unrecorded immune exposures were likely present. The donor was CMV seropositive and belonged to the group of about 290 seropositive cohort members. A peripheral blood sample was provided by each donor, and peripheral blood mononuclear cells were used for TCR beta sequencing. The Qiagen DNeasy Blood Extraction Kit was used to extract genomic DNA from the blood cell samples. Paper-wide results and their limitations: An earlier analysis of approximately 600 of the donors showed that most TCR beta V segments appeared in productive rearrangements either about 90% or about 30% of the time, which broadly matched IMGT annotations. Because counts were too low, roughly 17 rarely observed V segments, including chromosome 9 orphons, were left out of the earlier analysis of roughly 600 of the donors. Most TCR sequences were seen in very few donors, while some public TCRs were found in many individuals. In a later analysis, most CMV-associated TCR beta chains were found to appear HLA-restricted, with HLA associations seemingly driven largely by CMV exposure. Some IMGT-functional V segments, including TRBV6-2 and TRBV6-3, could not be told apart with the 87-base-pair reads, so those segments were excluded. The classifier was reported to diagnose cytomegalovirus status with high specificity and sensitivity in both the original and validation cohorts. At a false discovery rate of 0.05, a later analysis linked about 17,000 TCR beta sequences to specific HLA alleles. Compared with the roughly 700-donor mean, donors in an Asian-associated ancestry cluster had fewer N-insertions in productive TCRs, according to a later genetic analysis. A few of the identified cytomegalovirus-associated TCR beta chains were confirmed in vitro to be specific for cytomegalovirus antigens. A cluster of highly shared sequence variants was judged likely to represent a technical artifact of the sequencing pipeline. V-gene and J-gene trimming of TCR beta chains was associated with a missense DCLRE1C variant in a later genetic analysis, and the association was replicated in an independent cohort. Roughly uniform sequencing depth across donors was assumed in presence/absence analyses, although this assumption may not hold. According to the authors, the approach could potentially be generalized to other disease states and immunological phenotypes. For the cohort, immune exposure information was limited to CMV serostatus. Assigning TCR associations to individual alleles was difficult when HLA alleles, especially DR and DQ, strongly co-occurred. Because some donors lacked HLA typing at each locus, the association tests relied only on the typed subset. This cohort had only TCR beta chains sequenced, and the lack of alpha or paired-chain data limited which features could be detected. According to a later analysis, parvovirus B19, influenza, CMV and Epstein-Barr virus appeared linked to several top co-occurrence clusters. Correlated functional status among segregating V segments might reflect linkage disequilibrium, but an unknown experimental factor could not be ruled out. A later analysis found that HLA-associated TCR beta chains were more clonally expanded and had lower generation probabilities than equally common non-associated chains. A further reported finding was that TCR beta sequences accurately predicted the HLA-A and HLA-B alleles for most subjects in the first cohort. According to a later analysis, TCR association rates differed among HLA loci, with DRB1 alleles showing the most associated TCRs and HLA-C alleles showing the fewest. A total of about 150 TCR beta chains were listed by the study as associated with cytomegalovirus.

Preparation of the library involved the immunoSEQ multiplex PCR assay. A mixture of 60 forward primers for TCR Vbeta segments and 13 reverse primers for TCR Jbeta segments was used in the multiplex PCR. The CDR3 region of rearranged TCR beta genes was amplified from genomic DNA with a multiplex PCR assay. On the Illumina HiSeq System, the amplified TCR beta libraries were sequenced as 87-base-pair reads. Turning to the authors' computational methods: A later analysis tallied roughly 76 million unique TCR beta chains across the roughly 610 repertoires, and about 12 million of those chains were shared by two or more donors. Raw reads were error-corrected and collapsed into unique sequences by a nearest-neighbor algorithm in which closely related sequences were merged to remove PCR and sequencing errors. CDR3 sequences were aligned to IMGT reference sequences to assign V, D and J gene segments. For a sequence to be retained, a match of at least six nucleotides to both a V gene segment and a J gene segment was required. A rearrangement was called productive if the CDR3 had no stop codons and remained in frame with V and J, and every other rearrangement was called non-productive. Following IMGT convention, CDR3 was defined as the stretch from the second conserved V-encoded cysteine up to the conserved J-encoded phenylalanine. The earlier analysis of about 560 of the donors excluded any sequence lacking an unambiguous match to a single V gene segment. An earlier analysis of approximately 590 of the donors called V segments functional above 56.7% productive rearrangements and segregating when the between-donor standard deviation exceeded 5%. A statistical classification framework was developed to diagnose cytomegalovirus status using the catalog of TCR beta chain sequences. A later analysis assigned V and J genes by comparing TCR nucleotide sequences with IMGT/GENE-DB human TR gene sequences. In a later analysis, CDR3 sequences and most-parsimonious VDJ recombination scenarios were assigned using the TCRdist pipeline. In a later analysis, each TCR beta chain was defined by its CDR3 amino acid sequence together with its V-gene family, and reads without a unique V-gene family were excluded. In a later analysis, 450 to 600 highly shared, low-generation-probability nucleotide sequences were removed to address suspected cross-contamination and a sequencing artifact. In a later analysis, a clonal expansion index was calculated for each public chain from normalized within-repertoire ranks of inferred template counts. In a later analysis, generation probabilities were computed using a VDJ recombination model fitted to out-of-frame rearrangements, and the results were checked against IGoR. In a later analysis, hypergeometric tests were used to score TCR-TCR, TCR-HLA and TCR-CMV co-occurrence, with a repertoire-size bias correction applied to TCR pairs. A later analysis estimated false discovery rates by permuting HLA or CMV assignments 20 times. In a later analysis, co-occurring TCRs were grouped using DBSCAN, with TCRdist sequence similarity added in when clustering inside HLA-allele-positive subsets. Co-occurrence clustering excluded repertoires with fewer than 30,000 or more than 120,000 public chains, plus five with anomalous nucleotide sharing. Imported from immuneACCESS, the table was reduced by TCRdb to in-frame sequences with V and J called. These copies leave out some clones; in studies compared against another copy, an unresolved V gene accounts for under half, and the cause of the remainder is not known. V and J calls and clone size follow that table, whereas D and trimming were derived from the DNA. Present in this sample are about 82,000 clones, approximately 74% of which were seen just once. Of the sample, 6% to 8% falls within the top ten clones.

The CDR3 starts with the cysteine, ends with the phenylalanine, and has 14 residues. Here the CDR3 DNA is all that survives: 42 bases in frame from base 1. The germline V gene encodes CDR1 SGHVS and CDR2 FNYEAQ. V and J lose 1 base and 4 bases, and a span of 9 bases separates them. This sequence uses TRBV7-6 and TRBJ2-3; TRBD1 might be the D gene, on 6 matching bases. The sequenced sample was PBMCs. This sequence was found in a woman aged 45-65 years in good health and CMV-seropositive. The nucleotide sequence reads TGTGCCAGCAGCTTAGGGGCAGGGGCAGATACGCAGTATTTT. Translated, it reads CASSLGAGADTQYF.